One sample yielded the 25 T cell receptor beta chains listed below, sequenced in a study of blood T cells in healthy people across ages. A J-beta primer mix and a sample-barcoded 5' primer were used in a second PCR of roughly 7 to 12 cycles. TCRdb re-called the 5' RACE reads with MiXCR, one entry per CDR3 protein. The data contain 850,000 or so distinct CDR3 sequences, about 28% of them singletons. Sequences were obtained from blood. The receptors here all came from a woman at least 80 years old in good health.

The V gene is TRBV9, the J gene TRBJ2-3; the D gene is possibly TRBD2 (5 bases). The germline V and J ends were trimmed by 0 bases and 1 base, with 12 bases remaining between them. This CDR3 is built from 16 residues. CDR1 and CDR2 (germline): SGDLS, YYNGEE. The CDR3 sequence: CASSVEEAVGTDTQYF. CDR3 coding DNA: TGTGCCAGCAGCGTAGAGGAAGCGGTCGGCACAGATACGCAGTATTTT.

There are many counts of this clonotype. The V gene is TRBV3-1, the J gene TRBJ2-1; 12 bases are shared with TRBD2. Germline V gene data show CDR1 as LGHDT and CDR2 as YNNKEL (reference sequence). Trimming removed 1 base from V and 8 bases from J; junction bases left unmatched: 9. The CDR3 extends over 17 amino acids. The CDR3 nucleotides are TGTGCCAGCAGCCAAGGCCTCCTAGCGGGGGGGCCCGATGAGCAGTTCTTC. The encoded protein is CASSQGLLAGGPDEQFF.

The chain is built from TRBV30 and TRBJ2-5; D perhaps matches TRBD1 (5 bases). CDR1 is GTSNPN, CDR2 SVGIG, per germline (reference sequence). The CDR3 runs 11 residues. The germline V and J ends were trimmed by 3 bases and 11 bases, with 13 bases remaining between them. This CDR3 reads CAWSTGNEQYF. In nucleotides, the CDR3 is TGTGCCTGGAGCACAGGTAATGAGCAGTACTTC.

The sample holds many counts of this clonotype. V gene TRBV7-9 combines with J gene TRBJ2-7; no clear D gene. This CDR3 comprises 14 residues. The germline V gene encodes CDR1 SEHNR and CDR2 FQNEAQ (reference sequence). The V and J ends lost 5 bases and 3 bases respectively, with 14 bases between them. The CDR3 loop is CASSPGFNNYEQYF. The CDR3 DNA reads TGTGCCAGCAGCCCCGGCTTCAACAACTACGAGCAGTACTTC.

Here the CDR3 reads CSARVGTAAYEQYF. The CDR3 DNA sequence: TGCAGTGCTAGAGTAGGGACAGCAGCCTACGAGCAGTACTTC. This rearrangement joins TRBV20-1 to TRBJ2-7; 7 bases fit TRBD1. Germline values: CDR1 DFQATT, CDR2 SNEGSKA (reference sequence). V shed 1 base, J shed 2 bases, and the junction held 5 bases outside the gene matches. The CDR3 covers 14 residues.

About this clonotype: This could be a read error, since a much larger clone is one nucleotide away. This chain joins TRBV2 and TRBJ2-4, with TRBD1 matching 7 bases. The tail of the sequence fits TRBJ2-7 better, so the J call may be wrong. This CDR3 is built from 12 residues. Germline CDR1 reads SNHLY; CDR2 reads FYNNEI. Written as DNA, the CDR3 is TGTGCCGGCGCAGGGGGAGTATCCGAGCAGTACTTC. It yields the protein CAGAGGVSEQYF.

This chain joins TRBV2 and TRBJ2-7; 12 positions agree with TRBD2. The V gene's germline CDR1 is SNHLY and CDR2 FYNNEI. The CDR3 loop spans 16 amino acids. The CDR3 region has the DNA TGTGCAGGAGCTAGCGGGGGGGCGGTGGGAAGCAATGAGCAGTACTTC. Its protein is CAGASGGAVGSNEQYF. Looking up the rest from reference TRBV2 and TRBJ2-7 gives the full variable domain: EPEVTQTPSHQVTQMGQEVILRCVPISNHLYFYWYRQILGQKVEFLVSFYNNEISEKSEIFDDQFSVERPDGSNFTLKIRSTKLEDSAMYFCAGASGGAVGSNEQYFGPGTRLTVT.

CDR3 amino acids: CSARTPGGENQPQHF. CDR3 in DNA: TGCAGTGCTAGGACCCCAGGGGGCGAGAATCAGCCCCAGCATTTT. The chain is built from TRBV20-1 and TRBJ1-5, with 8 bases that match TRBD1. The CDR3 consists of 15 residues. CDR1 is DFQATT, CDR2 SNEGSKA, per germline (reference sequence). V shed 3 bases and J 4 bases; nucleotides not matched to a gene: 8.

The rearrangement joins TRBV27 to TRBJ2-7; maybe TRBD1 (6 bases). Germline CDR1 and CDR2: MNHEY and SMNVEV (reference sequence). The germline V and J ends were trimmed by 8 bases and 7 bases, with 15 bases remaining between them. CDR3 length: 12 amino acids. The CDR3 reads CASPKGVDEQYF. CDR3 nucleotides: TGTGCCAGCCCGAAGGGGGTTGATGAGCAGTACTTC.

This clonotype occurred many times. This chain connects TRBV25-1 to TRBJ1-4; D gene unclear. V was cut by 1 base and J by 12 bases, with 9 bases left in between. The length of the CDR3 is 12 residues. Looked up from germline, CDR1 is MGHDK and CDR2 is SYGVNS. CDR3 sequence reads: CASSEFGRQLFF. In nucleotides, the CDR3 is TGTGCCAGCAGTGAATTTGGGAGGCAACTGTTTTTT.

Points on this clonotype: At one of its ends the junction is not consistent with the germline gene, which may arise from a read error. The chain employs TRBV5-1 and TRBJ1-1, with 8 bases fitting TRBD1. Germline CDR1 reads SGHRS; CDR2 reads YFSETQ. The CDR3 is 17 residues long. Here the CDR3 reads CASGLALATGGNTEAFF. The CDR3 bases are TGCGCCAGCGGCTTGGCCCTTGCAACAGGGGGAAATACTGAAGCTTTCTTT.

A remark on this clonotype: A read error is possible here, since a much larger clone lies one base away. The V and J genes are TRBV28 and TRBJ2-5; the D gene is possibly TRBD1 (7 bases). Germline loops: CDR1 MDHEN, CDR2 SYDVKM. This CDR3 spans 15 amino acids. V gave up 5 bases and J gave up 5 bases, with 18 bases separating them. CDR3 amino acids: CASSPGGKGGETQYF. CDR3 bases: TGTGCCAGCAGTCCAGGGGGGAAAGGGGGGGAGACCCAGTACTTC.

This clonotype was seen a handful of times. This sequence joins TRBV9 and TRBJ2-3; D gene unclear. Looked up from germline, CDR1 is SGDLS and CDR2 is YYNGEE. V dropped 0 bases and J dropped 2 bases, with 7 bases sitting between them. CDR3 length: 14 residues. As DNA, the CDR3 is TGTGCCAGCAGCGTAGGGGTAGCCACAGATACGCAGTATTTT. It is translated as CASSVGVATDTQYF.

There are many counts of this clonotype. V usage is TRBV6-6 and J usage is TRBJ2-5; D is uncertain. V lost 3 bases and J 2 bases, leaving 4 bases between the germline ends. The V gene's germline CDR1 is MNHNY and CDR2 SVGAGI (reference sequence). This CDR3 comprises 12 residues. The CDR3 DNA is TGTGCCAGCAGTTATTCTCAAGAGACCCAGTACTTC. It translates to CASSYSQETQYF.

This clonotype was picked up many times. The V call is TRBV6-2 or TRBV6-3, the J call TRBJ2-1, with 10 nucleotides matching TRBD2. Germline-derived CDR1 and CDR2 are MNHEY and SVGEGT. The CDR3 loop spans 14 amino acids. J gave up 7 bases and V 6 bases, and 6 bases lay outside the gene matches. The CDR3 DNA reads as TGTGCCAGCAGACCTAGCGGGGGAGTGAATGAGCAGTTCTTC. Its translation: CASRPSGGVNEQFF.

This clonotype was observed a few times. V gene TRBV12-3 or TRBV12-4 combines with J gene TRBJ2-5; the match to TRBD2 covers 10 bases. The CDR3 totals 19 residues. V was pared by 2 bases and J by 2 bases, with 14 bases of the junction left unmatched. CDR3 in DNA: TGTGCCAGCAGTTTATTCGTCCGGGGTTTAGCGGGGGGTCAAGAGACCCAGTACTTC. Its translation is CASSLFVRGLAGGQETQYF.

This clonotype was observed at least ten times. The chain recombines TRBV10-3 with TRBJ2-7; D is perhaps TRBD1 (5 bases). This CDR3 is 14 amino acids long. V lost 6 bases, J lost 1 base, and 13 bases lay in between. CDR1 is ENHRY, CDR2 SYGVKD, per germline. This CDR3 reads CAIRETGSSYEQYF. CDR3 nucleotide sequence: TGTGCCATCAGAGAAACAGGTTCGTCCTACGAGCAGTACTTC.

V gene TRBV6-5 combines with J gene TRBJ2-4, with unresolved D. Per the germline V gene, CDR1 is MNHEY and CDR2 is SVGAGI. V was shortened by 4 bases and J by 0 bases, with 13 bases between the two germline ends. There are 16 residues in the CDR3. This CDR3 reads CASSLDGIVAKNIQYF. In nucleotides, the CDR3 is TGTGCCAGCAGTTTGGACGGCATAGTAGCCAAAAACATTCAGTACTTC.

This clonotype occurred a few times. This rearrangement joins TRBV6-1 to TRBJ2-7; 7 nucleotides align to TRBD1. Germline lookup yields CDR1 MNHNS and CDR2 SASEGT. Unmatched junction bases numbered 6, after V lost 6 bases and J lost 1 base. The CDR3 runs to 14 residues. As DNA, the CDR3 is TGTGCCAGCAGACGCCCGGGACAGTCCTACGAGCAGTACTTC. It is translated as CASRRPGQSYEQYF.

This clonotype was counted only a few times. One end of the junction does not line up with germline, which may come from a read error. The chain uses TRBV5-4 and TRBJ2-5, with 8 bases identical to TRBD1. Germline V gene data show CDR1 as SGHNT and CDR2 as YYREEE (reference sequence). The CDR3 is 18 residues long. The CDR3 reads CASRLATGTGVSRETQYF. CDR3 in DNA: TGTGCCAGCAGGTTGGCTACTGGGACAGGCGTTTCTAGAGAGACCCAGTACTTC.

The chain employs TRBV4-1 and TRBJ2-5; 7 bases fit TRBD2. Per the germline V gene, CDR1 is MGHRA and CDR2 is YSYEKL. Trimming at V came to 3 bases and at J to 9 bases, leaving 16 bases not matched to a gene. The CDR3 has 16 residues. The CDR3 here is CASSQDGGTIRGSQYF. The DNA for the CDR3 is TGCGCCAGCAGCCAGGACGGGGGGACCATTCGGGGGTCCCAGTACTTC.

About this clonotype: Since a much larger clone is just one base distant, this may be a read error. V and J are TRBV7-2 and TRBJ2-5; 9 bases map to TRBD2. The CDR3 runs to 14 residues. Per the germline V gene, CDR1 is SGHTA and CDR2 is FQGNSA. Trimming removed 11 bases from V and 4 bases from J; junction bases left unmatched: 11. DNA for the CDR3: TGTGCCTGCGGCTTAGCGGGGGTCTTAGAGACCCAGTACTTC. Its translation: CACGLAGVLETQYF.

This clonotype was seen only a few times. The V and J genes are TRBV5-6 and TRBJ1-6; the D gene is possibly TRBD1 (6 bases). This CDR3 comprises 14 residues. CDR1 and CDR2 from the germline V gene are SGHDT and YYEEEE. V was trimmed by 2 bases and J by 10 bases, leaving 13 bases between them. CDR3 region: CASSLTGLGSPLHF. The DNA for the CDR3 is TGTGCCAGCAGCTTAACAGGGTTAGGGTCACCCCTCCACTTT.

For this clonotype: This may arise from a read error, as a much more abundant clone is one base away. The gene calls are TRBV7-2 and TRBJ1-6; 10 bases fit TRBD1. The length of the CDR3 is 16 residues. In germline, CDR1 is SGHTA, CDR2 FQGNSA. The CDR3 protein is CASSLYRQGAGSPPHF. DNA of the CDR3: TGTGCCAGCAGCCTATACCGACAGGGGGCTGGCTCACCCCCCCACTTT.

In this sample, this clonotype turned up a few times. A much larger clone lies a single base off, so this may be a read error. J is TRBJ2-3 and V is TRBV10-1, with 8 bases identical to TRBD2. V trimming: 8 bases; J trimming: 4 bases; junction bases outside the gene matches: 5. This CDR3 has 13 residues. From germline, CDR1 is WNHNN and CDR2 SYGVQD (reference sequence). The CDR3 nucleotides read TGCGCCAGCGGCGGGGGGTCCCCAGATACGCAGTATTTT. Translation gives CASGGGSPDTQYF.